This TCR beta chain was recorded in a study of cytotoxic CD8 clonotypes in ibrutinib-treated CLL (dated by TCRdb to about 2021). About the full investigation: In this cohort, approximately 15 patients were treatment-naive and approximately 10 were relapsed/refractory, while some 17 had unmutated IGHV. On average, each sample had approximately 260,000 productive templates and roughly 95,000 productive rearrangements. Longitudinal samples were available for about 30% of the roughly 86 trial participants. All remission and progressive disease samples were collected while patients were still receiving ibrutinib. Response samples were obtained after a median of around 11 months of treatment, with a range of about 6 to 36 months. Cryopreserved peripheral blood mononuclear cells were obtained prior to treatment, at the time of response, and at either disease progression or sustained remission. Responses were partial in some 24 patients and complete in 2; after median about 70 months follow-up, some 15 stayed in remission and some twelve progressed. What the authors observed across the whole study: Baseline clonality exceeded that of age-matched healthy donors and correlated strongly with circulating CD8+ T-cell counts. Public clonotypes were found to be uncommon and were observed to contract or remain stable during treatment; the increase in clonality was shown to reflect expansion of private clonotypes at ibrutinib response. Clonality increased at ibrutinib response, stayed stable in sustained remission, and fell back toward baseline at progression. Lymph node repertoires were not examined, and the timing of sampling was not matched between patients in sustained remission and those whose disease progressed.

This specimen's time point label, interpreted: roughly 2 years on ibrutinib. For TCR beta library preparation, around 2.2 micrograms of genomic DNA was extracted from cryopreserved PBMCs. Longitudinal blood samples from CLL patients receiving ibrutinib monotherapy were subjected to high-throughput TCR beta sequencing. The patients took part in an open-label, single-center phase 2 trial of ibrutinib monotherapy. Comments on this clone: This clone's antigen is unknown. The input lacks base qualities; no much larger clone sits a single base away.

Looking up the germline V gene yields CDR1 SGHNT and CDR2 YENEEA. The CDR3, from cysteine to phenylalanine, totals 14 residues. The kept DNA is CDR3 alone, 42 bases in frame from the first base. Trimming removed 3 bases from V and 0 bases from J, leaving 8 bases between the germline ends. The goal of deep resolution MiSeq sequencing was a depth between 1 in 1 million and 1 in 200,000 T cells, and coverage averaged 10x per clonotype. TCR beta libraries were generated with the immunoSEQ hsTCRB Kit. In the original analysis: The data were analyzed with ImmunoSEQ Analyzer and ImmunoSEQ Data Assistant, and V, D and J gene assignments followed IMGT definitions. Clonality, with values ranging from 0 to 1, was calculated as one minus the normalized Shannon entropy of productive rearrangement frequencies. Public clonotype analysis was restricted to overrepresented clonotypes comprising at least 0.05% of each patient's repertoire. Repertoires from 10 to 15 age-matched healthy donors in immuneACCESS were used as clonality controls. TCRdb carries this immuneACCESS record with in-frame sequences only. Its versions omit some clonotypes, under half of them owing to an unresolved V gene in the studies checked, with the rest unexplained. V, J and clone size were drawn from that table, and D and trimming were deduced from the DNA. Counted in this sample were roughly 150,000 clones; approximately 80% of them appeared once. Of the sample, less than 6% falls within the top ten clones.

The chain uses TRBV11-3 and TRBJ1-1; the D gene is unclear. The source of this sequence is a human donor with chronic lymphocytic leukemia. The material sequenced was PBMCs, taken after 24 months of ibrutinib treatment. The nucleotide sequence is given as TGTGCCAGCAGCTTGGGTGGCATGAACACTGAAGCTTTCTTT. This translates into CASSLGGMNTEAFF.